The T cell receptor beta chain under discussion was sequenced for a study of cytomegalovirus exposure and HLA in healthy donors. Study as a whole: Among the approximately 400 genotyped donors, approximately 81% were placed in the Caucasian-associated ancestry cluster.

This clone was detected a few times. Its specificity is not known. The PCR employed 60 Vbeta primers together with 13 Jbeta primers. Per the original data handling: As a later analysis found, there were tens of millions of unique TCR beta chains, of which some 10 million were shared. Sequenced by immunoSEQ multiplex PCR; TCRdb stores in-frame clones only, minus some. V, J and clone size reflect that table, while D and trimming were determined from the DNA. The sample shows around 150,000 clones, 80% of them seen only once. Study-level results: Equally common other TCR beta chains were less clonally expanded than HLA-associated ones, a later analysis found. Exclusion applied to some V segments, including TRBV6-2 and TRBV6-3, as they were indistinguishable.

Germline V CDR1 and CDR2: SNHLY, FYNNEI. Trimming shortened V by 4 bases and J by 6 bases, and 16 bases separated the two germline ends. This CDR3 spans 15 amino acids. The gene calls are TRBV2 and TRBJ2-1; tentative D call: TRBD2 (5 bases). Sequencing was carried out using PBMCs. The TCR was taken from a man younger than 30 in good health and CMV-seropositive. The CDR3 DNA is TGTGCCAGCAGTGTTCGGGGAGAATGGGGCAATGAGCAGTTCTTC. Amino acids: CASSVRGEWGNEQFF.